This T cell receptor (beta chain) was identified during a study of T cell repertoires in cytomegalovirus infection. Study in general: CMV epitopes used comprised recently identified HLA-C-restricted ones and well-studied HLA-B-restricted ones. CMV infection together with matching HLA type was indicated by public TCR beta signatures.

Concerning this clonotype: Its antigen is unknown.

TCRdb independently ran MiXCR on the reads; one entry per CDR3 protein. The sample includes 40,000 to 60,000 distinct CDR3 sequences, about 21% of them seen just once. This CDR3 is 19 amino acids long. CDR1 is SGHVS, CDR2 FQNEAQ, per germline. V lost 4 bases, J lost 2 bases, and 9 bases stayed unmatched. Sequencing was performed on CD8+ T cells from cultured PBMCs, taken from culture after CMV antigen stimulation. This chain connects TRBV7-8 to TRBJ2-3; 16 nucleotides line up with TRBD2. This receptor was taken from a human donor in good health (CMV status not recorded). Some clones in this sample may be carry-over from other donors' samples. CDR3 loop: CASSWDGTSGRALTDTQYF. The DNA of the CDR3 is TGTGCCAGCAGCTGGGACGGGACTAGCGGGAGGGCCCTCACAGATACGCAGTATTTT.